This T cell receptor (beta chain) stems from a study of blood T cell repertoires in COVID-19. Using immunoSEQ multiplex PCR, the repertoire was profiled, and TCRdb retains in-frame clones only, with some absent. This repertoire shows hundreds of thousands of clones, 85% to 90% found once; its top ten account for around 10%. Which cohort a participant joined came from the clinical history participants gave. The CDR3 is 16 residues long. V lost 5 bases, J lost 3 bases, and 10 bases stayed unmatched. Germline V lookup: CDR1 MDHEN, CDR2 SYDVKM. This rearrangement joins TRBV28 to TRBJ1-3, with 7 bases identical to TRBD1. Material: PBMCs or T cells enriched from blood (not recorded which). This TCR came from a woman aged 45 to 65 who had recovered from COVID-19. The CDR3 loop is CASSVAKGAVGNTIYF. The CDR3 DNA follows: TGTGCCAGCAGTGTCGCAAAGGGGGCTGTTGGAAACACCATATATTTT.